A single sample is the source of the 14 T cell receptor beta chains below, sequenced in a study of tumor-infiltrating lymphocytes in primary liver carcinoma. Scientists recovered RNA and DNA together from around 20-30 mg of unsorted bulk tissue. Priming with a constant-region primer yielded TCR beta cDNA from roughly 0.45 ug total RNA. Three nested multiplex PCR rounds of slightly modified ARM-PCR generated TCR beta libraries. The first two PCR rounds, around 10 cycles each, used TRBV1-TRBV30 forward primers and a C-beta reverse primer. TCRdb re-analysed the multiplex PCR reads in MiXCR, keeping a single row per CDR3 protein. This table holds 50,000 to 60,000 distinct CDR3 sequences, about 80% found once. Sequencing was performed on liver tumor tissue from sampling region 5. The sample's subset: tumor region T5, tumor centre. The receptors originated from a man aged 35-49 years with primary liver carcinoma and hepatitis B virus infection.

Regarding this clonotype: The CDR3 does not close with the conserved phenylalanine or tryptophan, likely indicating a read error. The chain uses TRBV6-2 or TRBV6-3 and TRBJ1-1; D possibly corresponds to TRBD1 (5 bases). CDR3 length equals 11 residues. With 4 bases removed from V and 10 bases from J, the gap between germline ends came to 10 bases. Germline-derived CDR1 and CDR2 are MNHEY and SVGEGT. The CDR3 DNA sequence: TGTGCCAGCAGTTCGGCAGGGCCAGCTTTCCTA. Amino acid sequence: CASSSAGPAFL.

This clonotype appeared many times. CDR3: CASSPTGGTGNTIYF. The CDR3 nucleotides are TGCGCCAGCAGTCCTACAGGGGGTACTGGAAACACCATATATTTT. The V call is TRBV4-1, the J call TRBJ1-3; 8 nucleotides match TRBD1. Germline CDR1 MGHRA, CDR2 YSYEKL. Unmatched junction bases numbered 6, after V lost 6 bases and J lost 2 bases. The CDR3 runs to 15 residues.

Regarding this clonotype: The conserved phenylalanine or tryptophan is not found at the CDR3 terminus, so this likely reflects a read error. This sequence joins TRBV11-1 and TRBJ2-3, with unresolved D. Germline loops: CDR1 SGHAT, CDR2 FQDESV (reference sequence). The CDR3 runs 14 residues. V gave up 5 bases and J gave up 3 bases, with 12 bases separating them. The CDR3 region has the DNA TGTGCCAGCAGCCCATCCCCTGAAACAGATACGCAGTATTTA. Protein: CASSPSPETDTQYL.

This clonotype has a count of ten or more. V and J are TRBV28 and TRBJ2-1; D might be TRBD1 (6 bases). Germline-derived CDR1 and CDR2 are MDHEN and SYDVKM. V gave up 2 bases and J gave up 7 bases, with 9 bases separating them. This CDR3 comprises 13 residues. CDR3 coding DNA: TGTGCCAGCAGTTTAGTGGGGGCGAATGAGCAGTTCTTC. It codes for CASSLVGANEQFF.

This clonotype has a handful of counts. A much larger clone lies a single base off, so this may be a read error. The chain carries TRBV5-1 and TRBJ2-2; no clear D. The length of the CDR3 is 14 residues. In germline, CDR1 is SGHRS, CDR2 YFSETQ. The CDR3 region has the DNA TGCACCAGCAGCTTGGAGCGTGTGCCCGGGGAGCTGTTTTTT. Translated, it gives CTSSLERVPGELFF.

As for this clonotype: Sequence at one end of the junction differs from germline and may be a read error. The genes are TRBV14 and TRBJ2-7; D uncertain. This CDR3 comprises 13 residues. Germline V gives CDR1 SGHDN, CDR2 FVKESK. CDR3 sequence reads: CASGQLHSYEQYF. The DNA of the CDR3 is TGTGCCAGCGGCCAGCTCCACAGTTACGAGCAGTACTTC. The full variable domain, in which reference TRBV14 and TRBJ2-7 provide the parts outside the CDR3, is EAGVTQFPSHSVIEKGQTVTLRCDPISGHDNLYWYRRVMGKEIKFLLHFVKESKQDESGMPNNRFLAERTGGTYSTLKVQPAELEDSGVYFCASGQLHSYEQYFGPGTRLTVT.

This clonotype was recorded only once. At one end, the junction sequence differs from germline, possibly due to a read error. The chain has TRBV4-1 and TRBJ2-7, with TRBD1 matching over 9 bases. This CDR3 has 15 residues. Germline V gene data show CDR1 as MGHRA and CDR2 as YSYEKL. The CDR3 region is CSSSQGQGPAHEQYF. CDR3 nucleotides: TGCTCCAGCAGTCAAGGACAGGGGCCCGCCCACGAGCAGTACTTC.

This clonotype has a count of ten or more. The J gene is TRBJ2-2, the V gene TRBV5-5; no reliable D call. The V end lost 2 bases, the J end lost 2 bases, and 7 bases lay between the germline ends. The CDR3 is made up of 14 amino acids. Looked up from germline, CDR1 is SGHKS and CDR2 is YYEKEE (reference sequence). The CDR3 DNA reads TGTGCCAGCAGCTTTAACCTAAACACCGGGGAGCTGTTTTTT. Translation: CASSFNLNTGELFF.

This clonotype has only a few counts. A read error may produce the germline difference seen at one junction end. V gene TRBV5-1 combines with J gene TRBJ1-5, with D hard to call. Germline lookup yields CDR1 SGHRS and CDR2 YFSETQ. The CDR3 consists of 14 residues. The CDR3, as DNA: TGTGCCAGCAGCTTGGACGCGGGGAATCAGGCCCAGCATTTT. Residues: CASSLDAGNQAQHF.

As to this clonotype: One end of the junction fails to match germline, which may point to a read error. CDR3 sequence (DNA): TGTGCCAGCAGCGTATCCTACGAGCTGTATTTC. This encodes CASSVSYELYF. The chain recombines TRBV11-2 with TRBJ2-7; D call uncertain. This CDR3 contains 11 residues. In germline, CDR1 is SGHAT, CDR2 FQNNGV.

In the case of this clonotype: The conserved phenylalanine or tryptophan normally closing the CDR3 is absent here, so this likely arose from a read error. The chain joins TRBV6-6 to TRBJ2-2, with a weak D call TRBD1 (8 bases). This CDR3 region has 15 residues. Germline assignment: CDR1 MNHNY and CDR2 SVGAGI (reference sequence). This chain's CDR3 is CASTTGGANTGELFP. CDR3 nucleotides: TGTGCCAGCACTACAGGGGGGGCGAACACCGGGGAACTGTTTCCT.

The V and J genes are TRBV6-1 and TRBJ2-7; 8 bases line up with TRBD1. The length of the CDR3 is 15 residues. J was trimmed by 6 bases and V by 10 bases; bases with no gene match: 17. CDR1 is MNHNS and CDR2 is SASEGT in the germline V gene. The CDR3 region is CANTPVTGALTEQYF. CDR3 nucleotides: TGTGCCAACACTCCGGTGACAGGGGCCCTGACCGAGCAGTACTTC.

The sample holds many counts of this clonotype. This sequence joins TRBV28 and TRBJ2-7, with 10 nucleotides matching TRBD1. CDR1 is MDHEN and CDR2 is SYDVKM in the germline V gene. The CDR3 is 14 residues long. V trimming: 4 bases; J trimming: 8 bases; junction bases outside the gene matches: 8. The CDR3 is CASSSRDRGRQQYF. The CDR3 DNA follows: TGTGCCAGCAGTTCCCGGGACAGGGGTCGCCAGCAGTACTTC.

This clonotype has just one count. The rearrangement joins TRBV12-3 or TRBV12-4 to TRBJ2-3; perhaps TRBD1 as D (5 bases). CDR3 length: 15 residues. V gave up 9 bases and J gave up 4 bases, with 20 bases separating them. CDR3 amino acids: CAREKGRELPDTQYF. DNA for the CDR3: TGTGCCAGAGAGAAGGGGCGTGAGTTACCAGATACGCAGTATTTT.